The rows below give T cell receptor beta chains drawn from one sample of a study of immune evolution from preneoplasia to lung adenocarcinoma. The repertoire was sequenced with immunoSEQ multiplex PCR; TCRdb's copy has only in-frame clones and lacks some. The sample holds roughly 28,000 clones, around 74% seen once. Specimen: FFPE invasive lung adenocarcinoma tissue. These receptors came from a person in their sixties or seventies with invasive lung adenocarcinoma. Some clones in this sample may be carry-over from other donors' samples. Both conserved end residues are part of each CDR3. The D gene is left open where the match is weak. Expanded clones are given a class, and other clones once, few, many or no size at all.

J gene | D gene | clone size | V gene | CDR3 DNA | CDR3 protein
TRBJ2-3 | . | once | TRBV5-4 | TGTGCCAGCAGCTTGTTTGCGGAAAGCACAGATACGCAGTATTTT | CASSLFAESTDTQYF
TRBJ2-7 | . | . | TRBV10-2 | TGCGCCAGCAGATCCGGGACAAACTACGAGCAGTACTTC | CASRSGTNYEQYF
TRBJ2-7 | . | . | TRBV6-1 | TGTGCCAGCAGCCGTCGGCTTGGGGAGGCGCAGTACTTC | CASSRRLGEAQYF
TRBJ2-1 | . | . | TRBV28 | TGTGCCAGCAGTTTTATAGCGTCCCTTCGGAATGAGCAGTTCTTC | CASSFIASLRNEQFF
TRBJ2-7 | . | . | TRBV18 | TGTGCCAGCTCACCTTCTACGGGGTGGTACGAGCAGTACTTC | CASSPSTGWYEQYF
TRBJ2-7 | TRBD2 | . | TRBV2 | TGTGCCAGCAGTGCCCTACTCGGGACTAACTACGAGCAGTACTTC | CASSALLGTNYEQYF
TRBJ2-1 | TRBD2 | few | TRBV28 | TGTGCCAGCAGTTTCTCTAGCGGGAGGCCCTCCTACAATGAGCAGTTCTTC | CASSFSSGRPSYNEQFF
TRBJ1-2 | . | few | TRBV5-4 | TGTGCCAGCAGCTTGGCCTTTGGGACTAACTATGGCTACACCTTC | CASSLAFGTNYGYTF
TRBJ2-7 | . | . | TRBV5-1 | TGCGCCAGCAGGGACAGGGAGGGGGGCGAGCAGTACTTC | CASRDREGGEQYF
TRBJ2-7 | . | . | TRBV5-4 | TGTGCCAGCAGCTCTGAAGTCGGCGGATTGGTAGCAATTCAGCAGTACTTC | CASSSEVGGLVAIQQYF
TRBJ2-1 | TRBD2 | . | TRBV5-4 | TGTGCCAGCAGCTGGGGGACTAGCGGGAGCTCCTACAATGAGCAGTTCTTC | CASSWGTSGSSYNEQFF
TRBJ1-5 | . | . | TRBV2 | TGTGCCAGCAGTAGAGACAGCAATCAGCCCCAGCATTTT | CASSRDSNQPQHF
TRBJ2-1 | TRBD1 | . | TRBV18 | TGTGCCAGCTCACCTGATGACAGGGGGCAGTTCTTC | CASSPDDRGQFF
TRBJ2-7 | TRBD1 | . | TRBV28 | TGTGCCAGCATCCTGACAGGGTATACCTACGAGCAGTACTTC | CASILTGYTYEQYF
TRBJ2-5 | . | . | TRBV5-1 | TGCGCCAGCAGCTTGGGGCAGAGCCAAGAGACCCAGTACTTC | CASSLGQSQETQYF
TRBJ2-2 | . | once | TRBV25-1 | TGTGCCAGCAGTGACCGCCAGGCCGGGGAGCTGTTTTTT | CASSDRQAGELFF
TRBJ2-3 | TRBD1 | . | TRBV19 | TGTGCCAGTAAGCCCCACCAGGGGGATTTGGCAGATACGCAGTATTTT | CASKPHQGDLADTQYF
TRBJ1-2 | . | few | TRBV2 | TGTGCCAGCAGTGTAGACAGGATCTATGGCTACACCTTC | CASSVDRIYGYTF
TRBJ1-1 | . | . | TRBV6-1 | TGTGCCAGCAGATACGGGAGGGGAACTGAAGCTTTCTTT | CASRYGRGTEAFF
TRBJ1-4 | . | . | TRBV5-1 | TGCGCCAGCAGCGCAGACAGTGGGAATGAAAAACTGTTTTTT | CASSADSGNEKLFF
TRBJ2-7 | . | . | TRBV5-4 | TGTGCCAGCAGCTTGGACAGGGACTCCGAGCAGTACTTC | CASSLDRDSEQYF
TRBJ2-7 | . | medium-sized | TRBV4-1 | TGCGCCAGCAGCCAAGATAATCAGGGAAACTACGAGCAGTACTTC | CASSQDNQGNYEQYF
TRBJ1-5 | TRBD1 | . | TRBV4-1 | TGCGCCAGCAGCCACTATGCAGGGGGTGCGAATCAGCCCCAGCATTTT | CASSHYAGGANQPQHF
TRBJ2-3 | TRBD1 | few | TRBV5-1 | TGCGCCAGCAGCCCGGACAGGAGCTTAAGCACAGATACGCAGTATTTT | CASSPDRSLSTDTQYF
TRBJ2-6 | . | . | TRBV10-3 | TGTGCCATCAGTGTGGGCCTCGACGGTTCGGGAGGGGCCAACGTCCTGACTTTC | CAISVGLDGSGGANVLTF
TRBJ1-3 | . | . | TRBV7-2 | TGTGCCAGCAGCCACCTTGGAGGTGGAAACACCATATATTTT | CASSHLGGGNTIYF
TRBJ2-2 | . | few | TRBV14 | TGTGCCAGCAGCCAAGATAGGCTTAACACCGGGGAGCTGTTTTTT | CASSQDRLNTGELFF
TRBJ2-5 | TRBD2 | . | TRBV7-2 | TGTGCCAGCAGCTCCGGACTAGGGCCACAAGAGACCCAGTACTTC | CASSSGLGPQETQYF
TRBJ2-2 | . | . | TRBV7-9 | TGTGCCAGCAGTGCACAGGGGAGGGTCAACACCGGGGAGCTGTTTTTT | CASSAQGRVNTGELFF
TRBJ2-1 | . | . | TRBV28 | TGTGCCAGCAGTTATTACGGACAAAGCTCCTACAATGAGCAGTTCTTC | CASSYYGQSSYNEQFF
TRBJ2-6 | . | once | TRBV19 | TGTGCCAGTAAGGACGGAGCTGATACTGGGGCCAACGTCCTGACTTTC | CASKDGADTGANVLTF